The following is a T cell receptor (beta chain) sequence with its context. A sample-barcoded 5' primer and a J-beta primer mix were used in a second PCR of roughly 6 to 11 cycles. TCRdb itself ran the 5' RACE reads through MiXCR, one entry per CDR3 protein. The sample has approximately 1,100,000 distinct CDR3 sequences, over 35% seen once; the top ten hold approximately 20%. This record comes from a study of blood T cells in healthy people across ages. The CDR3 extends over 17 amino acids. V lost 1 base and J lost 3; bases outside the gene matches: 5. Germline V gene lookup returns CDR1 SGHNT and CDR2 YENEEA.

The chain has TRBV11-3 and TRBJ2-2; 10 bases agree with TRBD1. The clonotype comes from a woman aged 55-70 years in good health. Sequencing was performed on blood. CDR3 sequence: CASSLVVGTGDTGELFF. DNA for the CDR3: TGTGCCAGCAGCTTAGTAGTTGGGACAGGGGACACCGGGGAGCTGTTTTTT.